These T cell receptor beta chains were read from a single sample in a study of long-term antiretroviral therapy in people with HIV. Sequencing used immunoSEQ multiplex PCR; TCRdb keeps in-frame clones, though not all of them. The table records about 34,000 clones, around 75% of them present only once. Sequences were derived from unsorted PBMCs, sampled 1.9 years after starting antiretroviral therapy. These receptors all stem from a man younger than 35 with HIV. Each CDR3 is given with its conserved first and last residue. A D gene is named only where the DNA matches it firmly. Where a row states a size, it is once, few, many or the class of an expanded clone; other rows omit it.

V gene	D gene	CDR3 length	clone size	J gene	CDR3 DNA	CDR3 protein
TRBV5-4	.	12	.	TRBJ1-2	TGTGCCAGCAGCCTGGACTATGGAGGCTACACCTTC	CASSLDYGGYTF
TRBV28	.	15	.	TRBJ1-6	TGTGCCAGCATACCCCGGGGCAGGCTTAATTCACCCCTCCACTTT	CASIPRGRLNSPLHF
TRBV5-1	TRBD2	14	.	TRBJ2-7	TGCGCCAGCAGCTTGTCAGGGAGGGCGTACGAGCAGTACTTC	CASSLSGRAYEQYF
TRBV7-8	.	14	.	TRBJ2-1	TGTGCCAGCAGCGGGGGGACTTTTTACAATGAGCAGTTCTTC	CASSGGTFYNEQFF
TRBV28	.	11	few	TRBJ1-5	TGTGCCAGCAGTTCCACTCGGCCCCAGCATTTT	CASSSTRPQHF
TRBV5-5	.	14	.	TRBJ1-1	TGTGCCAGCAGCCAGCGACAGGAGAACACTGAAGCTTTCTTT	CASSQRQENTEAFF
TRBV5-1	.	14	.	TRBJ1-6	TGCGCCAGCAGCTCTGACAGGACCAATTCACCCCTCCACTTT	CASSSDRTNSPLHF
TRBV30	.	13	.	TRBJ1-1	TGTGCCTGGAGTGTGGACGTGAACACTGAAGCTTTCTTT	CAWSVDVNTEAFF
TRBV9	.	15	.	TRBJ1-5	TGTGCCAGCAGCGTAGCTGGGCAGCCCAATCAGCCCCAGCATTTT	CASSVAGQPNQPQHF
TRBV5-1	.	16	.	TRBJ2-5	TGCGCCAGCAGCTTGGCCGTAGGGGGGCCCCAAGAGACCCAGTACTTC	CASSLAVGGPQETQYF
TRBV15	.	15	.	TRBJ2-3	TGTGCCACCAGCCTTAGCACCCCGGGCACAGATACGCAGTATTTT	CATSLSTPGTDTQYF
TRBV9	.	14	.	TRBJ1-1	TGTGCCAGCAGCGTACGGGGGATGAACACTGAAGCTTTCTTT	CASSVRGMNTEAFF
TRBV28	TRBD1	14	.	TRBJ1-1	TGTGCCAGCAGTTCAGACAGGGGTTACACTGAAGCTTTCTTT	CASSSDRGYTEAFF
TRBV10-2	TRBD1	16	.	TRBJ2-2	TGCGCCACCTACTCTACCGGGACAGAGAACACCGGGGAGCTGTTTTTT	CATYSTGTENTGELFF
TRBV7-3	TRBD1	17	.	TRBJ2-1	TGTGCCAGCAGCCCCAAACGTGGGACAGGAGGCTACAATGAGCAGTTCTTC	CASSPKRGTGGYNEQFF
TRBV6-1	.	14	.	TRBJ1-1	TGTGCCAGCAGTGAGTGGACGGCGAACACTGAAGCTTTCTTT	CASSEWTANTEAFF
TRBV6-1	.	16	.	TRBJ1-2	TGTGCCAGCAGTGAACTGGGGGCCCCAGCTAACTATGGCTACACCTTC	CASSELGAPANYGYTF
TRBV7-3	TRBD1	13	.	TRBJ2-1	TGTGCCAGCAGCTGGGACAGTTCCAATGAGCAGTTCTTC	CASSWDSSNEQFF
TRBV28	.	14	once	TRBJ1-3	TGTGCCAGCAGTGGGGGGGCCTCTGGAAACACCATATATTTT	CASSGGASGNTIYF
TRBV7-8	TRBD1	17	.	TRBJ1-2	TGTGCCAGCAGCTTAGATAGACAGGGAACGGACCTTTATGGCTACACCTTC	CASSLDRQGTDLYGYTF
TRBV6-5	.	16	.	TRBJ2-4	TGTGCCAGCAGTTACCTTCCAGTTGCAGCCAAAAACATTCAGTACTTC	CASSYLPVAAKNIQYF